This T cell receptor (beta chain) was sequenced in a study of blood T cell repertoires in COVID-19. Study overall: Samples of COVID-19 (acute and convalescent) were obtained from the United States, Italy and Spain. Sample material is recorded as cDNA or gDNA derived from T cells, B-cell-depleted T cells, or PBMCs.

Trimming took 7 bases from V and 6 from J; bases not matched to a gene: 8. The CDR3 runs to 14 residues. Germline V gene data show CDR1 as MNHEY and CDR2 as SVGAGI. Methods used by the authors: Amplification with reference gene primers provided the estimates of nucleated cell counts. The protocol was immunoSEQ multiplex PCR, while the TCRdb copy is restricted to in-frame clones and leaves out a portion. The V and J calls and clone size come from that table; D and trimming were worked out from the DNA. The table lists around 40,000 clones, about 85% of them singletons. Seattle patients were enrolled while actively infected and followed longitudinally. This clone appeared a few times.

This chain links TRBV6-5 with TRBJ1-4; the match to TRBD1 covers 7 bases. This sequence originates from a man between 60 and 75 years old with COVID-19, enrolled during active disease. Sequenced: peripheral blood. The CDR3 DNA reads as TGTGCCAGCAACCACAGGGGATCCGATGAAAAACTGTTTTTT. Translated, it gives CASNHRGSDEKLFF.